One sample yielded the 6 T cell receptor beta chains listed below, sequenced in a study of STAT5B mutations in CD4+ large granular lymphocyte leukemia. Sequenced by immunoSEQ multiplex PCR; TCRdb stores in-frame clones only, minus some. The table shows more than 9,500 clones, with roughly 83% occurring only once. Material: PBMCs. These receptors all stem from a man in his 60s with CD4+ T-cell large granular lymphocyte leukemia.

In its sample, this clone was seen once. The chain links TRBV10-3 to TRBJ2-7, with D perhaps given as TRBD1 or TRBD2 (7 bases each). V shed 10 bases and J shed 2 bases, with 21 bases lying between them. The germline V gene encodes CDR1 ENHRY and CDR2 SYGVKD. CDR3 length equals 15 residues. Here the CDR3 reads CATHGGDSGTYEQYF. The CDR3 nucleotides read TGTGCCACCCACGGAGGGGACAGCGGGACCTACGAGCAGTACTTC.

CDR3 in DNA: TGTGCCAGCAGCCAAGAAGGGACTAGAGACAATGAGCAGTTCTTC. Translated, it gives CASSQEGTRDNEQFF. The V gene is TRBV4-2, the J gene TRBJ2-1; 8 nucleotides match TRBD2. The length of the CDR3 is 15 residues. CDR1 and CDR2 (germline): LGHNA, YNFKEQ. V lost 0 bases and J lost 5; bases outside the gene matches: 3.

The genes are TRBV10-3 and TRBJ2-7, with 7 bases lining up with TRBD2. The CDR3 has 14 residues. V gave up 3 bases and J gave up 4 bases; unmatched junction bases: 6. The V gene's germline CDR1 is ENHRY and CDR2 SYGVKD. The DNA of the CDR3 is TGTGCCATCAGTGATTACCTGGGGGGGTACGAGCAGTACTTC. Amino acid sequence: CAISDYLGGYEQYF.

This sequence joins TRBV27 and TRBJ1-5; 8 positions match TRBD1. With 6 bases clipped from V and 7 bases from J, the junction kept 5 bases outside the gene matches. This CDR3 is 13 amino acids long. The germline V gene encodes CDR1 MNHEY and CDR2 SMNVEV (reference sequence). The CDR3 sequence: CASRSGGGQPQHF. The CDR3, as DNA: TGTGCCAGCAGGTCAGGGGGCGGGCAGCCCCAGCATTTT.

This rearrangement joins TRBV4-2 to TRBJ2-1, with 14 bases fitting TRBD2. CDR1 and CDR2 (germline): LGHNA, YNFKEQ. This CDR3 has 16 residues. Germline trimming cut 4 bases from V and 9 bases from J; bases unmatched to any gene: 8. For the CDR3, the DNA is TGTGCCAGCAGCCGAGGACTAGCGGGAGGAGATGCTGAGCAGTTCTTC. The encoded protein is CASSRGLAGGDAEQFF.

The chain has TRBV10-3 and TRBJ2-3; D perhaps matches TRBD2 (7 bases). CDR3 size: 14 residues. V was cut by 8 bases and J by 8 bases, with 20 bases left in between. CDR1 is ENHRY and CDR2 is SYGVKD in the germline V gene. CDR3 DNA sequence: TGTGCCATCGAGGGGAGAGTAGGGGGGGGTACGCAGTATTTT. It yields the protein CAIEGRVGGGTQYF.